This TCR beta chain was sequenced for a study of cytomegalovirus exposure and HLA in healthy donors (dated by TCRdb to 2016 to 2017). The study in broad terms: According to an earlier analysis of 550 to 750 of the donors, about 179 million T cells yielded some 120 million unique TCR beta sequences and 276 Gb of sequence data. An early release that covered approximately 600 HLA-typed donors contained 300 to 350 gigabases of sequencing data and tens of millions of unique TCR sequences. Of the roughly 410 genotyped donors, 80% to 90% were placed in the genetic ancestry cluster associated with self-reported Caucasian donors. The study aimed to test whether signatures of past pathogen exposure could be identified by cataloging public T cell receptors. The T cell repertoires of several hundred subjects were profiled by immunosequencing and related to cytomegalovirus serostatus. Along with the roughly 710-subject first cohort, a separate validation cohort of over a hundred different subjects was used. To predict cytomegalovirus infection status, the study brought together high-throughput TCR immunosequencing, statistical association of individual TCRs with disease status, and machine learning. To study patterns of TCR occurrence, a later analysis re-analyzed previously published TCR beta repertoires from several hundred donors and added high-resolution HLA genotyping. In the later analysis, no new phenotypic data were used to find candidate immune exposures; instead, reliance was placed on TCR beta sequences and their occurrence across donors. An earlier analysis of 587 of the donors used high-throughput TCR beta sequencing to judge whether each TCR beta V gene segment behaved as functional or pseudogenic. Alongside the repertoire data, information on donor age, sex, ethnicity and CMV serostatus was compiled. Genome-wide SNP genotypes for about 55% of the 666 donors were used in a later genetic analysis, which treated that subset as a discovery cohort. Every repertoire in the discovery cohort had been generated on one and the same sequencing platform. Class I and class II HLA loci were covered by the typing at four-digit resolution. The number of donors typed differed by locus, with roughly 620-640 for A, B, C, DRB1 and DQB1, around 500 for DQA1, 600 to 610 for DPA1, and 400 to 490 for DPB1. A few DR-DQ haplotypes were handled as single units for association and clustering because linkage in the cohort was strong. Among a few hundred genotyped donors of the cohort, an average of approximately 250,000 unique TCR beta nucleotide sequences were sequenced per donor, roughly 18% of them non-productive.

Library prep was done by the immunoSEQ multiplex PCR assay. A mixture of 60 forward primers for TCR Vbeta segments and 13 reverse primers for TCR Jbeta segments was used in the multiplex PCR. The CDR3 region of rearranged TCR beta genes was amplified from genomic DNA with a multiplex PCR assay. Amplified TCR beta libraries were sequenced as 87-base-pair reads on the Illumina HiSeq System. The paper's processing steps were these. A later analysis tallied roughly 76 million unique TCR beta chains across the 700 or so repertoires, and some 10 million of those chains were shared by two or more donors. To remove PCR and sequencing errors, raw reads were error-corrected and collapsed into unique sequences using a nearest-neighbor algorithm that merged closely related sequences. Alignment of CDR3 sequences to IMGT reference sequences was used to assign V, D and J gene segments. Each retained sequence needed at least a six-nucleotide match to both a V gene segment and a J gene segment. Rearrangements were classified as productive when the CDR3 lacked stop codons and remained in frame with V and J, and all other rearrangements were classified as non-productive. CDR3 was defined according to IMGT convention as the region running from the second conserved V-encoded cysteine to the conserved J-encoded phenylalanine. The earlier analysis of some 580 of the donors excluded any sequence lacking an unambiguous match to a single V gene segment. In an earlier analysis of a few hundred of the donors, a V segment was called functional when productive rearrangements were above 56.7%, and segregating when the standard deviation between donors exceeded 5%. A statistical classification framework was built for diagnosing cytomegalovirus status from the catalog of TCR beta chain sequences. V and J gene assignment, in a later analysis, came from comparing TCR nucleotide sequences with IMGT/GENE-DB human TR gene sequences. The TCRdist pipeline was used in a later analysis to assign CDR3 sequences and most-parsimonious VDJ recombination scenarios. In a later analysis, every TCR beta chain was defined by the combination of its CDR3 amino acid sequence and its V-gene family, and reads without a unique V-gene family were dropped. In a later analysis, 500 to 700 highly shared, low-generation-probability nucleotide sequences were removed to address suspected cross-contamination and a sequencing artifact. For each public chain, a later analysis derived a clonal expansion index from normalized ranks of inferred template counts within each repertoire. In a later analysis, generation probabilities were computed using a VDJ recombination model fitted to out-of-frame rearrangements, and the results were checked against IGoR. A later analysis scored TCR-TCR, TCR-HLA and TCR-CMV co-occurrence with hypergeometric tests, applying a repertoire-size bias correction to TCR pairs. To estimate false discovery rates, a later analysis permuted the HLA or CMV assignments 20 times. In a later analysis, co-occurring TCRs were grouped with DBSCAN, and TCRdist sequence similarity was added when clustering was performed within HLA-allele-positive subsets. Repertoires with fewer than 30,000 or more than 120,000 public chains, plus five repertoires with anomalous nucleotide sharing, were excluded from co-occurrence clustering. This is the immuneACCESS table as TCRdb keeps it, with only in-frame sequences that have V and J called. A part of the clones is gone; compared with another copy, unresolved V genes explain less than half, and the rest is unexplained. Clonal size and the V and J genes are those of that table, whereas D and trimming came from the DNA. The sample table records some 81,000 clones; 73% of these occur just once. The top ten hold roughly 16% of the sample.

The cohort was made up of 666 healthy bone marrow donors. At the time of sampling, all cohort members were nominally healthy, though unrecorded immune exposures were likely present. The donor tested CMV seropositive and was one of the 289 seropositive cohort members. Each donor provided a peripheral blood sample, and peripheral blood mononuclear cells were used for TCR beta sequencing. Genomic DNA extraction from the blood cell samples was performed with the Qiagen DNeasy Blood Extraction Kit. Turning to this clone: Its cognate antigen has yet to be identified. No base quality information exists; no much larger clone differs at one position.

Inclusive of the bounding cysteine and phenylalanine, the CDR3 is 14 residues long. Here the CDR3 DNA is all that survives: 42 bases in frame from base 1. CDR1 and CDR2 (SGHTS, YDEGEE) derive from the germline V gene. V sheds 4 bases and J sheds 4 bases, leaving 14 bases between their ends. Findings and caveats that apply to the study as a whole: A further reported finding was that TCR beta sequences accurately predicted the HLA-A and HLA-B alleles for most subjects in the first cohort. Because the 87-base-pair reads could not distinguish some IMGT-functional V segments, including TRBV6-2 and TRBV6-3, those segments were excluded. In an earlier analysis of under 600 of the donors, most TCR beta V segments were observed in productive rearrangements about 90% or about 30% of the time, broadly matching IMGT annotations. The study gave a list of some 150 TCR beta chains associated with cytomegalovirus. Immune exposure information for the cohort was limited to CMV serostatus. A later analysis found that most CMV-associated TCR beta chains appeared HLA-restricted, with HLA associations seemingly driven largely by CMV exposure. In vitro tests confirmed that a few of the cytomegalovirus-associated TCR beta chains recognize cytomegalovirus antigens. When HLA alleles, especially DR and DQ, strongly co-occurred, TCR associations were difficult to assign to individual alleles. The cohort was sequenced for TCR beta chains only, and without alpha or paired-chain data the features that could be detected were limited. In a later genetic analysis, a missense DCLRE1C variant was associated with V-gene and J-gene trimming of TCR beta chains, and the association was replicated in an independent cohort. A later analysis found that TCR association rates varied across HLA loci, with DRB1 alleles showing the most associated TCRs and HLA-C alleles the fewest. Linkage disequilibrium might explain the correlated functional status among segregating V segments, but an unknown experimental factor could not be excluded. In a later analysis, HLA-associated TCR beta chains were found to be more clonally expanded and to have lower generation probabilities than equally common non-associated chains. Specific HLA alleles were associated with roughly 16,000 TCR beta sequences at a false discovery rate of 0.05 in a later analysis. Presence/absence analyses assumed roughly uniform sequencing depth across donors, an assumption that may not hold. The sequencing pipeline was judged likely to have produced a cluster of highly shared sequence variants as a technical artifact. Because counts were too low, roughly 16 rarely observed V segments, including chromosome 9 orphons, were left out of the earlier analysis of over 550 of the donors. Several of the top co-occurrence clusters appeared to be linked to parvovirus B19, influenza, CMV and Epstein-Barr virus, according to a later analysis. In both the original and validation cohorts, the classifier was reported to diagnose cytomegalovirus status with high specificity and sensitivity. Across donors, most TCR sequences were observed very rarely, whereas some public TCRs were present in many individuals. The authors suggested that the approach could potentially be extended to other disease states and immunological phenotypes. A later genetic analysis reported fewer N-insertions in productive TCRs among donors in an Asian-associated ancestry cluster than the roughly 700-donor mean. Because HLA typing was unavailable for some donors at each locus, only the typed subset was used in association tests.

This TCR was sampled from a middle-aged woman in good health and CMV-seropositive. The sample taken for sequencing was PBMCs. The V and J genes are TRBV5-8 and TRBJ1-1; a weak D assignment points to TRBD1 (6 bases agree). The CDR3 protein is CASSPRRGLTEAFF. The DNA sequence is given as TGTGCCAGCAGCCCGCGGCGGGGGCTCACTGAAGCTTTCTTT.